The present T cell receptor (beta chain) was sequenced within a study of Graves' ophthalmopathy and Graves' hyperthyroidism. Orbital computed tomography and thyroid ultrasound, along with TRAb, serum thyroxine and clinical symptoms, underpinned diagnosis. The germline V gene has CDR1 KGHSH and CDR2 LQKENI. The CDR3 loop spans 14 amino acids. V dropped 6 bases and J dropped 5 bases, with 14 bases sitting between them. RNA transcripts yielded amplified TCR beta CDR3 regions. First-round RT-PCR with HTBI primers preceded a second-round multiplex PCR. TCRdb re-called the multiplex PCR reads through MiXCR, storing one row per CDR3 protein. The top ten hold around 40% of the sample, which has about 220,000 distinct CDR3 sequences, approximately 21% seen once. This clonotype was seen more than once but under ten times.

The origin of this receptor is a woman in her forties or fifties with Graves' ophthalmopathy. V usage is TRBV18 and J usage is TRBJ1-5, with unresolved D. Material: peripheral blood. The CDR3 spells CASSTAASYQPQHF. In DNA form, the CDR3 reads TGTGCCAGCTCCACCGCCGCGAGCTATCAGCCCCAGCATTTT.